The clone carrying this T cell receptor (beta chain) appeared a few times. CDR1 GTSNPN and CDR2 SVGIG come from the germline V gene (reference sequence). CDR3 length: 11 amino acids. Trimming took 6 bases from V and 7 from J, leaving 11 bases between them. The sample is drawn from a study of T cells in Graves' hyperthyroidism and ophthalmopathy. TCR beta CDR3 sequences were amplified from RNA transcripts. HTBI primers were the set used in a first-round RT-PCR of the TCR CDR3. TCRdb fed the multiplex PCR reads into MiXCR, producing one record per CDR3 protein. The sample records roughly 660,000 distinct CDR3 sequences, 17% being singletons.

The specimen sequenced was blood. V gene TRBV30 combines with J gene TRBJ2-3, with D unresolved. The receptor's source is a man aged 45-65 years with Graves' hyperthyroidism. The chain's CDR3 is CACWISNTQYF. CDR3 nucleotide sequence: TGTGCCTGTTGGATCAGCAATACGCAGTATTTT.